The 23 T cell receptor beta chains listed next were all sequenced from one sample in a study of blood T cell repertoires in COVID-19. Profiled with immunoSEQ multiplex PCR; TCRdb holds only in-frame clones, not every one. The profile shows 230,000 or so clones, nearly 90% of them singletons. Source material: peripheral blood. These receptor sequences come from a woman aged 60-75 years with COVID-19, enrolled during active disease.

The chain uses TRBV9 and TRBJ2-1, with TRBD1 identical over 9 bases. V gave up 2 bases and J gave up 2 bases; unmatched junction bases: 2. There are 15 residues in the CDR3. CDR1 SGDLS and CDR2 YYNGEE come from the germline V gene. Here the CDR3 reads CASSVGQGTYNEQFF. The CDR3 DNA follows: TGTGCCAGCAGCGTCGGACAGGGGACCTACAATGAGCAGTTCTTC.

The chain joins TRBV5-1 to TRBJ2-5; 12 positions match TRBD2. Trimming removed 0 bases from V and 1 base from J; junction bases left unmatched: 7. Germline CDR1 and CDR2: SGHRS and YFSETQ. The CDR3 is 18 amino acids. The CDR3 bases are TGCGCCAGCAGCTTGGATGCTAGCGGGGGGGGTACCCAAGAGACCCAGTACTTC. This gives the protein CASSLDASGGGTQETQYF. Full variable domain (remainder filled in from reference TRBV5-1 and TRBJ2-5): KAGVTQTPRYLIKTRGQQVTLSCSPISGHRSVSWYQQTPGQGLQFLFEYFSETQRNKGNFPGRFSGRQFSNSRSEMNVSTLELGDSALYLCASSLDASGGGTQETQYFGPGTRLLVL.

The rearrangement joins TRBV5-5 to TRBJ1-6; 8 nucleotides align to TRBD1. V trimming: 3 bases; J trimming: 16 bases; junction bases outside the gene matches: 12. CDR1 SGHKS and CDR2 YYEKEE come from the germline V gene (reference sequence). CDR3 length: 14 residues. The DNA for the CDR3 is TGTGCCAGCAGCTGGACAGGGACTTCCCTGCAACTCCACTTT. Amino acid sequence: CASSWTGTSLQLHF.

The V call is TRBV19, the J call TRBJ1-3, with 7 bases aligning to TRBD1. CDR1 is LNHDA, CDR2 SQIVND, per germline (reference sequence). This CDR3 comprises 17 residues. Losses at the gene ends were 6 bases for V and 0 bases for J; bases not matched to a gene: 11. CDR3 in DNA: TGTGCCAGTAGGAGGAGAGTTGGGACAGTCTCTGGAAACACCATATATTTT. Its protein product is CASRRRVGTVSGNTIYF.

The V call is TRBV18, the J call TRBJ1-4; 9 bases match TRBD1. After removal of 3 bases from V and 5 bases from J, the junction contained 4 bases not matched to a gene. This CDR3 region has 15 residues. Germline CDR1 KGHSH, CDR2 LQKENI. The CDR3 region is CASSPRTGENEKLFF. The CDR3 bases are TGTGCCAGCTCACCGCGGACAGGGGAGAATGAAAAACTGTTTTTT.

The J gene is TRBJ2-1, the V gene TRBV19; the match to TRBD1 covers 7 bases. The V and J ends lost 7 bases and 1 base, in that order; junction bases with no gene match: 7. The CDR3 is made up of 15 amino acids. Germline values: CDR1 LNHDA, CDR2 SQIVND (reference sequence). Written as DNA, the CDR3 is TGTGCCAGTACCCCTGGCAGGGGGTCCTACAATGAGCAGTTCTTC. This gives the protein CASTPGRGSYNEQFF.

V and J are TRBV7-8 and TRBJ2-7; D remains unclear. This CDR3 is 12 amino acids long. Trimming stripped 1 base from V and 5 bases from J, with 6 bases between. CDR1 is SGHVS, CDR2 FQNEAQ, per germline. CDR3 sequence reads: CASSLGIDEQYF. The CDR3 DNA reads as TGTGCCAGCAGCTTAGGTATCGACGAGCAGTACTTC.

About this clone itself: The same CDR3 arises from other DNA sequences in this sample as well. The chain recombines TRBV9 with TRBJ1-6, with 7 bases lining up with TRBD1. With V trimmed by 3 bases and J by 7 bases, 7 bases remained unmatched. The CDR3 is 15 amino acids. The V gene's germline CDR1 is SGDLS and CDR2 YYNGEE. The CDR3, as DNA: TGTGCCAGCAGCGCCTCCGGGACAGAGAATTCACCCCTCCACTTT. This translates into CASSASGTENSPLHF.

This chain joins TRBV12-3 or TRBV12-4 and TRBJ2-7; a possible D gene is TRBD2 (6 bases). This CDR3 has 12 residues. V was clipped by 5 bases and J by 9 bases, with 14 bases between them. This CDR3 is CASSAGSFGQYF. The CDR3 nucleotides are TGTGCCAGCAGTGCGGGGTCGTTTGGGCAGTACTTC.

The J gene is TRBJ2-1, the V gene TRBV6-2 or TRBV6-3; 11 bases match TRBD2. Germline CDR1 and CDR2: MNHEY and SVGEGT. The V and J ends lost 5 bases and 4 bases, in that order; junction bases with no gene match: 10. This CDR3 region has 17 residues. This chain's CDR3 is CASSLALAGGLYNEQFF. Here the CDR3 DNA reads TGTGCCAGCAGTCTCGCCCTAGCGGGGGGTTTGTACAATGAGCAGTTCTTC.

The rearrangement links TRBV7-3 to TRBJ1-4, with unresolved D. The CDR3 is 15 residues long. Trimming removed 5 bases from V and 7 bases from J, with 17 bases in between. From germline, CDR1 is SGHTA and CDR2 FQGTGA. The CDR3 nucleotides read TGTGCCAGCAGCGCCTCTGGCGGTACTTTTGAAAAACTGTTTTTT. As protein: CASSASGGTFEKLFF.

The chain employs TRBV4-1 and TRBJ2-7; weak D call: TRBD2 (5 bases). The CDR3 is 18 residues long. Germline-derived CDR1 and CDR2 are MGHRA and YSYEKL. Trimming removed 4 bases at V and 2 bases at J, with 24 bases between. Here the CDR3 reads CASSLSLDLPQRAYEQYF. As DNA, the CDR3 is TGCGCCAGCAGCCTGAGCCTCGACCTCCCTCAGAGGGCCTACGAGCAGTACTTC.

V gene TRBV6-2 or TRBV6-3 combines with J gene TRBJ2-7; D gene unclear. This CDR3 is 14 amino acids long. The V gene lost 1 base and the J gene lost 2 bases, with 9 bases spanning the gap. CDR1 and CDR2 (germline): MNHEY, SVGEGT. The CDR3 sequence: CASSYYSEAYEQYF. For the CDR3, the DNA is TGTGCCAGCAGTTACTATTCAGAGGCCTACGAGCAGTACTTC.

The CDR3 protein is CASSHDRVVSIRYTF. CDR3 bases: TGCGCCAGCAGCCATGATCGGGTGGTTTCTATTCGCTACACCTTC. The chain carries TRBV4-3 and TRBJ1-2; unclear D gene. Germline V CDR1 and CDR2: LGHNA, YSLEER. V was trimmed by 3 bases and J by 9 bases, leaving 20 bases between them. The CDR3 loop spans 15 amino acids.

The table lists this clone with a few counts. The CDR3 bases are TGCGCCAGCAGTCAATCGGGCAGGGGGCTCTATGGCTACACCTTC. Translation: CASSQSGRGLYGYTF. This rearrangement joins TRBV23-1 to TRBJ1-2, with 8 bases identical to TRBD1. TRBV23-1 is annotated as an ORF whose role is uncertain. V lost 0 bases and J lost 4; bases outside the gene matches: 4. There are 15 residues in the CDR3.

The V call is TRBV5-6, the J call TRBJ1-3, with unresolved D. The CDR3 loop spans 16 amino acids. V was trimmed by 2 bases and J by 0 bases, leaving 12 bases between them. CDR1 and CDR2 (germline): SGHDT, YYEEEE. CDR3 sequence (DNA): TGTGCCAGCAGCTTCAGGACTTTTTTCTCTGGAAACACCATATATTTT. This translates into CASSFRTFFSGNTIYF.

The rearrangement uses TRBV3-1 (or the pseudogene TRBV3-2) and TRBJ1-6; no definite D call. The germline V gene has CDR1 LGHDT and CDR2 YNNKEL (reference sequence). This CDR3 contains 15 residues. V was cut by 5 bases and J by 9 bases, with 17 bases left in between. The CDR3 protein is CASSSRPDTSSPLHF. CDR3 nucleotides: TGTGCCAGCAGCTCCCGTCCAGATACCTCTTCACCCCTCCACTTT.

This clone was found once. The chain joins TRBV27 to TRBJ1-1, with 7 bases aligning to TRBD1. J lost 8 bases, V lost 3 bases, and 6 bases had no gene match. Germline CDR1 and CDR2: MNHEY and SMNVEV (reference sequence). The CDR3 is made up of 13 amino acids. This CDR3 is CASSFLWDSEAFF. For the CDR3, the DNA is TGTGCCAGCAGTTTTCTATGGGACAGCGAAGCTTTCTTT.

The chain combines TRBV6-5 with TRBJ1-5; a weak D match, TRBD1 (5 bases). Germline V CDR1 and CDR2: MNHEY, SVGAGI. The CDR3 runs to 14 residues. The V end was cut by 10 bases, the J end by 3 bases, with 16 bases between. The CDR3 is CATSGQGANQPQHF. CDR3 bases: TGTGCCACGTCTGGGCAGGGCGCCAATCAGCCCCAGCATTTT.

The rearrangement uses TRBV19 and TRBJ2-7; 7 bases line up with TRBD1. The CDR3 is 15 amino acids. Losses at the gene ends were 3 bases for V and 2 bases for J; bases not matched to a gene: 7. Germline lookup yields CDR1 LNHDA and CDR2 SQIVND (reference sequence). The CDR3 nucleotides read TGTGCCAGTAGTATCTCTGGACAGGCTACCTACGAGCAGTACTTC. Translated, it gives CASSISGQATYEQYF. Together with reference TRBV19 and TRBJ2-7, the CDR3 gives the full variable domain: DGGITQSPKYLFRKEGQNVTLSCEQNLNHDAMYWYRQDPGQGLRLIYYSQIVNDFQKGDIAEGYSVSREKKESFPLTVTSAQKNPTAFYLCASSISGQATYEQYFGPGTRLTVT.

The chain's CDR3 is CASSELGHTIMNTGELFF. In DNA, the CDR3 is TGTGCCAGCAGTGAACTAGGACACACGATCATGAACACCGGGGAGCTGTTTTTT. The chain combines TRBV25-1 with TRBJ2-2, with D possibly matching TRBD1 (5 bases). Germline CDR1 MGHDK, CDR2 SYGVNS. Trimming took off 2 bases at V and 1 base at J, with 17 bases between the two ends. The CDR3 sequence is 18 residues long.

This clone was seen a single time. The chain couples TRBV6-4 to TRBJ1-1; D not certain. This CDR3 spans 14 amino acids. The germline V and J ends were trimmed by 6 bases and 5 bases, with 16 bases remaining between them. The germline V gene has CDR1 MRHNA and CDR2 SNTAGT. For the CDR3, the DNA is TGTGCCAGCAGACCAGGCGGGCCGCGGACTGAAGCTTTCTTT. It yields the protein CASRPGGPRTEAFF.

A single count supports this clone. The chain uses TRBV5-6 and TRBJ1-4, with 11 bases matching TRBD1. The germline V gene has CDR1 SGHDT and CDR2 YYEEEE. This CDR3 is 15 amino acids long. V shed 3 bases and J 5 bases; nucleotides not matched to a gene: 3. The CDR3 spells CASSWGTGGNEKLFF. The CDR3 coding sequence is TGTGCCAGCAGCTGGGGGACAGGGGGGAATGAAAAACTGTTTTTT.